Detailed here is one T cell receptor (beta chain). Its target is not known. The sample comes from a study of cytomegalovirus exposure and HLA in healthy donors. Study findings and constraints: Excluded: some indistinguishable V segments such as TRBV6-2 and TRBV6-3.

Researchers ran the PCR with 60 Vbeta and 13 Jbeta primers. Generated by immunoSEQ multiplex PCR, the TCRdb table keeps only in-frame clones and is missing some. The repertoire has roughly 120,000 clones, 60% to 85% of them found once; the top ten carry less than 3%. V shed 5 bases, J shed 2 bases, and the junction held 5 bases outside the gene matches. The germline gives CDR1 SEHNR, CDR2 FQNEAQ (reference sequence). The CDR3 covers 14 residues. Each donor was nominally healthy when sampled (though unrecorded immune exposures were likely). The clonotype originates from a woman aged 40-49 years in good health and CMV-seropositive. This rearrangement joins TRBV7-9 to TRBJ2-7; 8 bases agree with TRBD1. The sequenced sample consisted of PBMCs. CDR3 region: CASSLGQVTYEQYF. CDR3 bases: TGTGCCAGCAGCCTGGGACAGGTTACCTACGAGCAGTACTTC.